The sequence of this T cell receptor (beta chain) was determined in a study of a mutant IDH1 vaccine in newly diagnosed glioma. The overall study: Vaccination of patients was performed eight times, in weeks 1, 3, 5, 7, 11, 15, 19 and 23. Treated patients showed a male proportion of approximately 62%, a female proportion of around 38%, and a mean age of 40.4 years.

About this clone: What it recognizes is unknown.

The method was immunoSEQ multiplex PCR; TCRdb's version includes in-frame clones alone and lacks a portion of them. The table records tens of thousands of clones, approximately 79% of them present only once. Sample time point: week 11, during vaccination. Alongside topical imiquimod, each dose of vaccine comprised 300 ug of mutant IDH1 20-mer peptide. The V gene lost 0 bases and the J gene lost 5 bases, with 17 bases spanning the gap. CDR1 is SGHRS, CDR2 YFSETQ, per germline. The CDR3 sequence is 16 residues long. The sample was PBMCs, taken from a glioma patient whose treatment included an IDH1 peptide vaccine. V usage is TRBV5-1 and J usage is TRBJ2-5, with D maybe TRBD1 (6 bases). The sequence came from a man aged 35 to 55 with glioma. For the CDR3, the DNA is TGCGCCAGCAGCTTGGCCTCCGGGGCCCAGGGGGAGACCCAGTACTTC. As protein: CASSLASGAQGETQYF.